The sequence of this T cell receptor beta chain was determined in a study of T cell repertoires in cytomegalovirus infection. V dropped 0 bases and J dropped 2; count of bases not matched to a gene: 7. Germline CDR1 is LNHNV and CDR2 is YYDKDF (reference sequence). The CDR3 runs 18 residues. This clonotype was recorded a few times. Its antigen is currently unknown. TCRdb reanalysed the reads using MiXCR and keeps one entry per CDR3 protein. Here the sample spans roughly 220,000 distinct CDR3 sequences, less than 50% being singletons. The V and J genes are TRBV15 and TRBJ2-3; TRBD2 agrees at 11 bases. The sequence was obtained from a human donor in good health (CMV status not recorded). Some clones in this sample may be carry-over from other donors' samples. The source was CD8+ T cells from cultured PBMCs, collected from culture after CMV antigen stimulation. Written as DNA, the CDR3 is TGTGCCACCAGCAGAGATAGCGGGGGGGCTGGCCCCACAGATACGCAGTATTTT. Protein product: CATSRDSGGAGPTDTQYF.